Listed below are T cell receptor beta chains from one sample, sequenced in a study of OX40 agonist ivuxolimab in advanced cancers. Profiling relied on immunoSEQ multiplex PCR, and the TCRdb table lists in-frame clones only, not all of them. The repertoire includes 60,000 to 100,000 clones, roughly 84% of them detected once, and about 0.25% sits in the top ten. This sample comprised CD4+ or CD8+ T cells sorted from blood, obtained in a trial of the OX40 agonist ivuxolimab. These receptors originate from an adult with an advanced solid tumor such as melanoma, head and neck, liver or kidney cancer. CDR3s include the opening cysteine and the closing phenylalanine or tryptophan. D genes are given only for firm matches. Not every row has a clone size; where given, it reads once, few, many or a size class.

v_gene	j_gene	abundance	d_gene	CDR3nt	CDR3aa
TRBV11-2	TRBJ2-1	NA	TRBD1	TGTGCCAGCAGCTTAGACAGGGGGCTTTACAATGAGCAGTTCTTC	CASSLDRGLYNEQFF
TRBV10-2	TRBJ2-7	NA	TRBD2	TGCGCCAGCAGTGATTCCGGGACTAGCGGGTCCTACGAGCAGTACTTC	CASSDSGTSGSYEQYF
TRBV6-1	TRBJ2-4	NA	NA	TGTGCCAGCAGTGATGGGGGCCTCAGAGACAAAAACATTCAGTACTTC	CASSDGGLRDKNIQYF
TRBV6-1	TRBJ1-1	once	TRBD1	TGTGCCAGCAGTTTAATTACAGGGGGCACTGAAGCTTTCTTT	CASSLITGGTEAFF
TRBV7-8	TRBJ2-5	once	TRBD2	TGTGCCAGCAGCCCCGGACTAGCCCCTGACCAAGAGACCCAGTACTTC	CASSPGLAPDQETQYF
TRBV7-9	TRBJ2-2	NA	NA	TGTGCCAGCAGCCCCCAAGGGCAGGACACCGGGGAGCTGTTTTTT	CASSPQGQDTGELFF
TRBV7-8	TRBJ2-7	NA	NA	TGTGCCAGCAGCTTAGTTGACAGAACCTACGAGCAGTACTTC	CASSLVDRTYEQYF
TRBV13	TRBJ2-7	NA	TRBD2	TGTGCCAGCAGCTTAGTCCACCCCTCTAGCGGGGCCGTTGCCTACGAGCAGTACTTC	CASSLVHPSSGAVAYEQYF
TRBV5-1	TRBJ2-7	NA	NA	TGCGCCAGGACGGGGCGGGCCGCTGGCGAGCAGTACTTC	CARTGRAAGEQYF
TRBV28	TRBJ2-7	NA	NA	TGTGCCAGCAGGGCTTACTACGAGCAGTACTTC	CASRAYYEQYF
TRBV5-4	TRBJ2-1	once	NA	TGTGCCAGCATTTCCGACAGATACAATGAGCAGTTCTTC	CASISDRYNEQFF
TRBV28	TRBJ2-7	NA	NA	TGTGCCAGCAGTAAGCTCTACGAGCAGTACTTC	CASSKLYEQYF
TRBV27	TRBJ2-3	NA	TRBD2	TGTGCCAGCAGTTTAAAGGCGGGAGCTAGTATGGGTACGCAGTATTTT	CASSLKAGASMGTQYF
TRBV5-4	TRBJ1-2	NA	TRBD1	TGTGCCAGCAGCTTGGAAAAAACAGGGGGCGCACCCTATGGCTACACCTTC	CASSLEKTGGAPYGYTF
TRBV18	TRBJ1-1	NA	NA	TGTGCCAGCTCACCGACTTCAGGGGAGGGCACTGAAGCTTTCTTT	CASSPTSGEGTEAFF
TRBV2	TRBJ2-1	NA	TRBD2	TGTGCCAGCAGGGGACTAGCGGGGAATTACAATGAGCAGTTCTTC	CASRGLAGNYNEQFF
TRBV20-1	TRBJ2-7	NA	NA	TGCAGTGCTAGAGGTTTATCCCAGCAGTACTTC	CSARGLSQQYF
TRBV14	TRBJ2-5	NA	TRBD2	TGTGCCAGCAGCCAATTAACTAGCGGCTTACAAGAGACCCAGTACTTC	CASSQLTSGLQETQYF
TRBV7-6	TRBJ2-7	NA	NA	TGTGCCAGCAGCCGGACTGCGGGACCGAACTACGAGCAGTACTTC	CASSRTAGPNYEQYF
TRBV6-9	TRBJ1-2	NA	TRBD1	TGTGCCAGCAGTTATTCGAGGCGCACGGGACAGGGCCTCGATGGCTACACCTTC	CASSYSRRTGQGLDGYTF
TRBV28	TRBJ1-2	NA	NA	TGTGCCAGCAGTTGGGACGGACCTAACTATGGCTACACCTTC	CASSWDGPNYGYTF
TRBV5-5	TRBJ1-5	once	NA	TGTGCCAGCAGCCTGGACAGTGGAGGCAATCAGCCCCAGCATTTT	CASSLDSGGNQPQHF
TRBV4-1	TRBJ1-4	NA	NA	TGCGCCAGCAGCAAAGTCGGAGAAAAACTGTTTTTT	CASSKVGEKLFF
TRBV7-2	TRBJ1-4	NA	NA	TGTGCCAGCAGCTTGCAGCCAACAACTAATGAAAAACTGTTTTTT	CASSLQPTTNEKLFF
TRBV7-8	TRBJ1-5	NA	NA	TGTGCCAGCAGCTTAGGAGTCGGGAAAGACAATCAGCCCCAGCATTTT	CASSLGVGKDNQPQHF
TRBV11-2	TRBJ2-3	NA	NA	TGTGCCAGCGGCAGGGTCCTATCCACAGATACGCAGTATTTT	CASGRVLSTDTQYF
TRBV7-5	TRBJ2-1	NA	NA	TGTGTCAGAAGCTTAGGTCTTAGGCAGTCCTACAATGAGCAGTTCTTC	CVRSLGLRQSYNEQFF
TRBV25-1	TRBJ2-7	NA	NA	TGTGCCAGCAGTGCCTCGACGGAGATGGGGCAGTACTTC	CASSASTEMGQYF
TRBV27	TRBJ1-4	NA	NA	TGTGCCAGCAGTGAACGGATCCCTAATGAAAAACTGTTTTTT	CASSERIPNEKLFF
TRBV2	TRBJ2-1	NA	TRBD2	TGTGCCAGCAGTGACAGCGGGAGCTACAATGAGCAGTTCTTC	CASSDSGSYNEQFF
TRBV4-1	TRBJ1-1	NA	NA	TGCGCCAGCAACACGGGGTGGGGAAACACTGAAGCTTTCTTT	CASNTGWGNTEAFF
TRBV19	TRBJ1-5	NA	NA	TGTGCCAGTAGGCATCAAGGGTCGGCTCAGCCCCAGCATTTT	CASRHQGSAQPQHF
TRBV27	TRBJ1-6	NA	NA	TGTGCCAGCAGTTTAACAGGTACAGACAGTTCACCCCTCCACTTT	CASSLTGTDSSPLHF
TRBV12-2	TRBJ2-2	NA	NA	TGTGCAAGTCGCTTAGAACAGGGGAACACCGGGGAGCTGTTTTTT	CASRLEQGNTGELFF
TRBV7-9	TRBJ2-7	NA	TRBD1	TGTGCCAGCAGCTTAGCACGGACAGGGCACTCCTACGAGCAGTACTTC	CASSLARTGHSYEQYF
TRBV28	TRBJ1-2	NA	NA	TGTGCCAGCGAGATAAGGGAGAGATATGGCTACACCTTC	CASEIRERYGYTF
TRBV5-5	TRBJ2-6	NA	TRBD2	TGTGCCAGCAGTCCGGGACTAGCGGGCAACTCTGGGGCCAACGTCCTGACTTTC	CASSPGLAGNSGANVLTF
TRBV6-5	TRBJ2-4	NA	TRBD1	TGTGCCAGCAGACGCACAGGGGGAGGCAAAAACATTCAGTACTTC	CASRRTGGGKNIQYF
TRBV19	TRBJ2-3	NA	NA	TGTGCCGGTAGTACCCGGACCGAGAATACGCAGTATTTT	CAGSTRTENTQYF
TRBV6-5	TRBJ1-4	NA	NA	TGTGCCACCAAGGATTTGACGGGCTTAAATGAAAAACTGTTTTTT	CATKDLTGLNEKLFF
TRBV7-3	TRBJ2-7	NA	TRBD2	TGTGCCAGCAGCTTAATGTCGGGAGGGGAGCAGTACTTC	CASSLMSGGEQYF
TRBV10-3	TRBJ2-3	NA	TRBD2	TGTGCCATCAATTCGGCGGGAGGGTTACTCACAGATACGCAGTATTTT	CAINSAGGLLTDTQYF
TRBV29-1	TRBJ1-2	NA	TRBD1	TGCAGCGTTGAAGATCTGACAGGGTATGGCTACACCTTC	CSVEDLTGYGYTF
TRBV7-9	TRBJ2-5	NA	TRBD2	TGTGCCAGCAGCCCTCGTGGTCTGGCGGGAGGTGAGACCCAGTACTTC	CASSPRGLAGGETQYF
TRBV7-9	TRBJ2-7	NA	TRBD2	TGTGCCAGCAGCTTAGGTGCGGGGGGAATGCATCCCTACGAGCAGTACTTC	CASSLGAGGMHPYEQYF
TRBV11-3	TRBJ2-5	NA	TRBD1	TGTGCCAGCAGCCCTCCGGGACAGCAGCAGTACTTC	CASSPPGQQQYF
TRBV6-5	TRBJ2-7	NA	NA	TGTGCCAGCAAAGGGGCCAGCGGGACAGATCACGAGCAGTACTTC	CASKGASGTDHEQYF
TRBV10-3	TRBJ1-2	NA	NA	TGTGCCATCAGTCATGGGGACCGTGGCTACACCTTC	CAISHGDRGYTF
TRBV28	TRBJ1-1	NA	NA	TGTGCCAGCCTCTCCATAAACACTGAAGCTTTCTTT	CASLSINTEAFF
TRBV11-1	TRBJ2-7	NA	NA	TGTGCCAGCAGCCCTAGAACAACCCTATCCTACGAGCAGTACTTC	CASSPRTTLSYEQYF
TRBV28	TRBJ1-4	once	NA	TGTGCCAGCAGGGGGGGCGGACGGACTAATGAAAAACTGTTTTTT	CASRGGGRTNEKLFF
TRBV28	TRBJ2-7	NA	NA	TGTGCCAGCAGTTTAGGGTTCGGACGGGTTGACACCGAGCAGTACTTC	CASSLGFGRVDTEQYF
TRBV21-1	TRBJ2-4	NA	NA	TGTGCCAGCAGCTTACAGACAGGGTTGGTTGGCAAAAACATTCAGTACTTC	CASSLQTGLVGKNIQYF
TRBV28	TRBJ2-2	NA	TRBD2	TGTGCCAGCAGTTTAAGCGGGAGAGTAGCCGGGGAGCTGTTTTTT	CASSLSGRVAGELFF
TRBV14	TRBJ2-3	NA	NA	TGTGCCAGCAGCCCCCTAGGCTTCACAGATACGCAGTATTTT	CASSPLGFTDTQYF
TRBV2	TRBJ2-5	NA	NA	TGTGCCAGCAGTGAAGTGCGTTTTGAAGAGACCCAGTACTTC	CASSEVRFEETQYF